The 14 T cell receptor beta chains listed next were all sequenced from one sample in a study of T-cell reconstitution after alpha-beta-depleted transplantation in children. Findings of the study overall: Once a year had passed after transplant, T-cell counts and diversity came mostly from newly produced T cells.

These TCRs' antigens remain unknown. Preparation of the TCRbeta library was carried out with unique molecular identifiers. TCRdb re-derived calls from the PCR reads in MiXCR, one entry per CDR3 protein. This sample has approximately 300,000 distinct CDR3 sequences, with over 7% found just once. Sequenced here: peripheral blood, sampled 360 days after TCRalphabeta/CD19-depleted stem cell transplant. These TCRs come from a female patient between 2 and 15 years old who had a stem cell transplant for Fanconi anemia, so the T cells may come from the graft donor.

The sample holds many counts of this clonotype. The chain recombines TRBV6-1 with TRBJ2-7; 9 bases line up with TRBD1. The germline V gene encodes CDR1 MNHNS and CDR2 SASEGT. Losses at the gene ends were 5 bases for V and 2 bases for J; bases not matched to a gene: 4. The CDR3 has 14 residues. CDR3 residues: CASSPGTGPYEQYF. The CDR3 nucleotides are TGTGCCAGCAGTCCCGGGACAGGGCCCTACGAGCAGTACTTC.

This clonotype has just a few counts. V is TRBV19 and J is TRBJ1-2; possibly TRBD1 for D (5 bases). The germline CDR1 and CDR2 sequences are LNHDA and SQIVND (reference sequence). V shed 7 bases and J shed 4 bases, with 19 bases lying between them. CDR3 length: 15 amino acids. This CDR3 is CASKDGGDGRYGYTF. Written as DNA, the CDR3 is TGTGCCAGTAAGGACGGAGGGGACGGCCGCTATGGCTACACCTTC.

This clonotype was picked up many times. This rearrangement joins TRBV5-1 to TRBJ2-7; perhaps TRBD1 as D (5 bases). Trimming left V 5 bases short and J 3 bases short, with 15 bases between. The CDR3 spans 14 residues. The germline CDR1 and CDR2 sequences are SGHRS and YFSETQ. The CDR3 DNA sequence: TGCGCCAGCAGTGTAAGGGGCCCGAGCTACGAGCAGTACTTC. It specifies CASSVRGPSYEQYF. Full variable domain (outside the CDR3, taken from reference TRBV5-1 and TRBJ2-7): KAGVTQTPRYLIKTRGQQVTLSCSPISGHRSVSWYQQTPGQGLQFLFEYFSETQRNKGNFPGRFSGRQFSNSRSEMNVSTLELGDSALYLCASSVRGPSYEQYFGPGTRLTVT.

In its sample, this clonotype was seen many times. This CDR3 is CASSFTFQGRETQYF. For the CDR3, the DNA is TGTGCCAGCAGTTTTACATTCCAGGGGCGGGAGACCCAGTACTTC. The chain recombines TRBV12-3 or TRBV12-4 with TRBJ2-5, with D possibly being TRBD1 (6 bases). The CDR3 sequence is 15 residues long. Trimming shortened V by 3 bases and J by 5 bases, and 16 bases separated the two germline ends.

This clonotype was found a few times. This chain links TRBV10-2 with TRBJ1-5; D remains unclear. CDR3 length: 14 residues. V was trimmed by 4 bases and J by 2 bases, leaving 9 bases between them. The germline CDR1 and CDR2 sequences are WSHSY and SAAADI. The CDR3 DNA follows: TGCGCCAGCAGTGGGTGGGTAGGCAATCAGCCCCAGCATTTT. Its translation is CASSGWVGNQPQHF.

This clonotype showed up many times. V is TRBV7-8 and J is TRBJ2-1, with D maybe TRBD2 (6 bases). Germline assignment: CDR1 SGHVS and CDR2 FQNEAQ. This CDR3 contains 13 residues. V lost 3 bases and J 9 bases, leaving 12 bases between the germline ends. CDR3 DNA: TGTGCCAGCAGCTTCGGGGGAGCAACTGAGCAGTTCTTC. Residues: CASSFGGATEQFF. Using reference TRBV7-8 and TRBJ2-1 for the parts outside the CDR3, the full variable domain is GAGVSQSPRYKVAKRGQDVALRCDPISGHVSLFWYQQALGQGPEFLTYFQNEAQLDKSGLPSDRFFAERPEGSVSTLKIQRTQQEDSAVYLCASSFGGATEQFFGPGTRLTVL.

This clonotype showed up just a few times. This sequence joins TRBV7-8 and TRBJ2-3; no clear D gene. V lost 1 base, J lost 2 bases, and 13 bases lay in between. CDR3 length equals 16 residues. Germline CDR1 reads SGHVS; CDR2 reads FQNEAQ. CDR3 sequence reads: CASSLDGVSLTDTQYF. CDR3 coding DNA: TGTGCCAGCAGCTTAGATGGCGTTTCCCTCACAGATACGCAGTATTTT.

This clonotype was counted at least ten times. CDR3 amino acids: CASRQLGTVYEQYV. The DNA of the CDR3 is TGTGCCAGCAGACAACTCGGGACAGTTTACGAGCAGTACGTC. The V call is TRBV28, the J call TRBJ2-7; TRBD1 matches 7 bases. This CDR3 comprises 14 residues. The V segment lost 6 bases and the J segment 4 bases; nucleotides outside the gene matches: 9. Germline CDR1 is MDHEN and CDR2 is SYDVKM.

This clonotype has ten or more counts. CDR3 DNA sequence: TGCAGTGCTAGGCGCCCCACAGGGAACACTGAAGCTTTCTTT. The encoded protein is CSARRPTGNTEAFF. V usage is TRBV20-1 and J usage is TRBJ1-1, with a possible D match to TRBD1 (5 bases). Germline V CDR1 and CDR2: DFQATT, SNEGSKA (reference sequence). V was clipped by 3 bases and J by 1 base, with 12 bases between them. This CDR3 region has 14 residues.

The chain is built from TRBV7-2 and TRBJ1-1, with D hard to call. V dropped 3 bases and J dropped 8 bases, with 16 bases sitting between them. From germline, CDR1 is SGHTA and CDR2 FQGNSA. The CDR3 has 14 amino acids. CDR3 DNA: TGTGCCAGCAGCTTTGCCCCACTCGCGATGGAAGCTTTCTTT. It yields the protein CASSFAPLAMEAFF.

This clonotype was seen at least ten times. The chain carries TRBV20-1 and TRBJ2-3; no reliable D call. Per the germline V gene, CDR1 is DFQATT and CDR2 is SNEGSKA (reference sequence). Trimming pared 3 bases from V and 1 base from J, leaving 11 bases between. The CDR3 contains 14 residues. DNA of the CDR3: TGCAGTGCTAGCGGAGCGTCGGGCACAGATACGCAGTATTTT. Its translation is CSASGASGTDTQYF.

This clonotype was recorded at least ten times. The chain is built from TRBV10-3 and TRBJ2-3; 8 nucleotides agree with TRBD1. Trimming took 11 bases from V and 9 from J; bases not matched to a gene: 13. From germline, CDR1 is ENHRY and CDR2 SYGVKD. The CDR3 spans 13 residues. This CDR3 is CAHGGRQGSTQYF. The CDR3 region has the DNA TGTGCCCACGGGGGCCGACAGGGGAGCACGCAGTATTTT.

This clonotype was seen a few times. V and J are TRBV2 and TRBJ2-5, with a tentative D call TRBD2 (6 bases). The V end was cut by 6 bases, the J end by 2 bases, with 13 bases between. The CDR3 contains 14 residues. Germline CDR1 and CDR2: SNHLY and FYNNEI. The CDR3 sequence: CASRAPGGQETQYF. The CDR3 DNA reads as TGTGCCAGCAGGGCTCCCGGGGGACAAGAGACCCAGTACTTC.

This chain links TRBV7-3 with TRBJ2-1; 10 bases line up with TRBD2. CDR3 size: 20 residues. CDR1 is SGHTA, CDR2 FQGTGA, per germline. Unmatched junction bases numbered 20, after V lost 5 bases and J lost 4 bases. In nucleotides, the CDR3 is TGTGCCAGCAGCCGAGCTCGAGGGGGGCTAGCGGGGGACAATTACAATGAGCAGTTCTTC. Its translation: CASSRARGGLAGDNYNEQFF.